The text below deals with one T cell receptor beta chain. Its specificity is unknown. TCRdb used MiXCR to reprocess the 5' RACE reads, holding one entry per CDR3 protein. The table shows tens of thousands of distinct CDR3 sequences, with 6.1% occurring only once. V gave up 1 base and J gave up 3 bases, with 10 bases separating them. Germline CDR1 reads SGHNT; CDR2 reads YENEEA. This CDR3 region has 14 residues. The sample comes from a study of T-cell memory formation after mild COVID-19. Study-wide results and caveats: CM and EM subsets held most contracting CD4+ clones; EMRA held CD8+ ones.

Sequencing was done on a sample of PBMCs or a T cell subset sorted from them (not recorded which). This receptor was obtained from an adult who had mild COVID-19 (a few samples of this study predate the infection). Cell type and time point are not known. J is TRBJ2-7 and V is TRBV11-3; D assignment may be TRBD1 or TRBD2 (5 bases each). The CDR3 region is CASSLGGVLYEQYF. The DNA of the CDR3 is TGTGCCAGCAGCTTAGGAGGGGTCCTCTACGAGCAGTACTTC.